The following is a T cell receptor beta chain sequence with its context. In the same sample, other DNA sequences code for this CDR3. Trimming shortened V by 5 bases and J by 8 bases, and 15 bases separated the two germline ends. There are 13 residues in the CDR3. The germline V gene has CDR1 MNHEY and CDR2 SVGAGI. The entry originates in a study of blood T cell repertoires in COVID-19. Study at large: Both acute and convalescent COVID-19 samples were obtained from the United States, Italy and Spain.

Profiling relied on immunoSEQ multiplex PCR, and the TCRdb table lists in-frame clones only, not all of them. The repertoire holds 200,000 to 250,000 clones, with approximately 80% as singletons. Living in about two dozen US areas, the participants were between roughly 18 and 90 years of age. This receptor was identified in a man aged 60 to 75 who had recovered from COVID-19. This chain joins TRBV6-5 and TRBJ1-2; maybe TRBD1 (5 bases). Specimen: PBMCs or T cells enriched from blood (not recorded which). As DNA, the CDR3 is TGTGCCAGCAGTCCGCGCGGGGGACGGGGCTACACCTTC. Its protein product is CASSPRGGRGYTF.